Below are 8 T cell receptor beta chains sequenced from a single sample in a study of T cells in pancreatic ductal adenocarcinoma (TCRdb year 2017). Receptors were amplified or captured by the immunoSEQ multiplex PCR assay. TCRdb holds this immuneACCESS table with in-frame rearrangements only. Some clones are missing; in checked studies, unresolved V genes explain under half, and the rest has no known cause. This sample is represented by about 100,000 clones; roughly 95% of them were singletons. Roughly 3.1% of the sample comes from the top ten. Selected pancreatic ductal adenocarcinoma patients had undergone surgery without neoadjuvant therapy. The sample taken for sequencing was PBMCs. The source is a human donor with pancreatic ductal adenocarcinoma.

This chain uses TRBV11-2 with TRBJ1-5; 7 bases are shared with TRBD1. Germline V gene lookup returns CDR1 SGHAT and CDR2 FQNNGV. Trimming at V came to 5 bases and at J to 0 bases, leaving 1 base not matched to a gene. The CDR3 loop spans 14 amino acids. The CDR3 DNA reads as TGTGCCAGCAGCCGGGACAGTAGCAATCAGCCCCAGCATTTT. Translation: CASSRDSSNQPQHF.

The CDR3 spells CASSVSTEIYGYTF. The CDR3 region has the DNA TGTGCCAGCAGCGTAAGTACAGAGATCTATGGCTACACCTTC. The chain is built from TRBV9 and TRBJ1-2; D not certain. Looked up from germline, CDR1 is SGDLS and CDR2 is YYNGEE. The CDR3 contains 14 residues. V gave up 1 base and J gave up 4 bases, with 11 bases separating them.

V gene TRBV4-1 combines with J gene TRBJ2-3; D possibly corresponds to TRBD2 (5 bases). V gave up 2 bases and J gave up 4 bases, with 19 bases separating them. Germline V lookup: CDR1 MGHRA, CDR2 YSYEKL. This CDR3 is built from 17 residues. The CDR3 protein is CASSQLRLGNPPDTQYF. In DNA, the CDR3 is TGCGCCAGCAGCCAATTACGGCTCGGGAACCCCCCAGATACGCAGTATTTT.

The genes are TRBV2 and TRBJ2-7, with 8 positions matching TRBD2. The CDR3 is made up of 13 amino acids. V dropped 11 bases and J dropped 3; count of bases not matched to a gene: 9. Looked up from germline, CDR1 is SNHLY and CDR2 is FYNNEI. DNA of the CDR3: TGTGCCGGAGCGGGGGCCTACTACTACGAGCAGTACTTC. It is translated as CAGAGAYYYEQYF.

This chain joins TRBV9 and TRBJ2-7; D unclear. The CDR3 extends over 12 amino acids. The germline CDR1 and CDR2 sequences are SGDLS and YYNGEE. Trimming pared 4 bases from V and 7 bases from J, leaving 12 bases between. The CDR3 DNA follows: TGTGCCAGCAGCACCTTACGGTCTGAGCAGTACTTC. Amino acids: CASSTLRSEQYF.

The CDR3 sequence is CASSLAGGIEQYF. For the CDR3, the DNA is TGTGCCAGCAGCCTAGCGGGAGGGATCGAGCAGTACTTC. The chain combines TRBV11-2 with TRBJ2-7, with 12 nucleotides matching TRBD2. From germline, CDR1 is SGHAT and CDR2 FQNNGV. The trim removed 5 bases at V and 6 bases at J, leaving 2 bases unmatched. The CDR3 is made up of 13 amino acids. The full variable domain, with the rest looked up from reference TRBV11-2 and TRBJ2-7, is EAGVAQSPRYKIIEKRQSVAFWCNPISGHATLYWYQQILGQGPKLLIQFQNNGVVDDSQLPKDRFSAERLKGVDSTLKIQPAKLEDSAVYLCASSLAGGIEQYFGPGTRLTVT.

The V and J genes are TRBV7-9 and TRBJ2-3; tentatively, D is TRBD1 (6 bases). The CDR3 length is 12 residues. Germline V gene data show CDR1 as SEHNR and CDR2 as FQNEAQ (reference sequence). Trimming left V 5 bases short and J 6 bases short, with 9 bases between. The CDR3 sequence is CASSRTGDTQYF. Written as DNA, the CDR3 is TGTGCCAGCAGCAGAACAGGGGATACGCAGTATTTT.

V is TRBV29-1 and J is TRBJ2-1; D unclear. Trimming shortened V by 1 base and J by 2 bases, and 6 bases separated the two germline ends. Germline V lookup: CDR1 SQVTM, CDR2 ANQGSEA. The CDR3 is 13 residues long. DNA for the CDR3: TGCAGCGTTGAAGTGCAGGCCTACAATGAGCAGTTCTTC. This encodes CSVEVQAYNEQFF.